The clone carrying this T cell receptor (beta chain) was seen many times. Synthesis of cDNA was performed by 5'RACE using 10-nucleotide random UMIs. In every sequencing run, more than 160 million TCR-beta sequences were generated from 15-18 subjects. TCRdb redid the calling of the 5' RACE reads with MiXCR, one entry per CDR3 protein. The table shows 65,000 to 75,000 distinct CDR3 sequences, with approximately 5% occurring only once. This entry comes from a study of neurological immune-mediated disorders. This CDR3 comprises 12 residues. V lost 3 bases, J lost 4 bases, and 9 bases lay in between. Germline CDR1 and CDR2: DFQATT and SNEGSKA (reference sequence).

Input material: PBMCs. This chain joins TRBV20-1 and TRBJ2-5; TRBD1 is a possible D gene (6 bases). The receptor's source is a woman between 65 and 79 years old with multiple sclerosis. CDR3 in amino acids: CSARQGRETQYF. The CDR3 DNA reads TGCAGTGCTAGGCAGGGGAGAGAGACCCAGTACTTC.